This is a list of T cell receptor beta chains from one sample in a study of T cells after yellow fever vaccination. TCRdb used MiXCR to reprocess the 5' RACE reads, holding one entry per CDR3 protein. The sample has approximately 300,000 distinct CDR3 sequences, about 6.6% seen once. The material sequenced was PBMCs, taken approximately 47 days after the first yellow fever vaccination. These receptors all stem from a man between 18 and 35 years old who received the YFV17D yellow fever vaccine. Both conserved end residues are part of each CDR3. The D gene is left open where the match is weak. The size field is filled for only some rows; it gives once, few, many or a size class.

TRBJ1-2 . TRBD1 TRBV6-5 15 CASSYASGGEWGYTF TGTGCCAGCAGTTACGCTTCAGGGGGCGAATGGGGCTACACCTTC
TRBJ1-5 many . TRBV7-2 13 CASSLSSNQPQHF TGTGCCAGCAGCTTATCGAGCAATCAGCCCCAGCATTTT
TRBJ2-3 . . TRBV3-1 16 CASSQDSGASTDTQYF TGTGCCAGCAGCCAAGATTCAGGGGCTAGCACAGATACGCAGTATTTT
TRBJ2-7 . . TRBV18 15 CASSSSRDGTYEQYF TGTGCCAGCTCAAGCTCCCGGGACGGAACCTACGAGCAGTACTTC
TRBJ1-4 . TRBD1 TRBV5-6 15 CASSLGDRVGEKLFF TGTGCCAGCAGCTTGGGAGACAGGGTCGGCGAAAAACTGTTTTTT
TRBJ1-6 . . TRBV5-4 19 CASSLLSGSWSSYNSPLHF TGTGCCAGCAGCTTGTTATCGGGATCCTGGAGCTCCTATAATTCACCCCTCCACTTT
TRBJ2-1 . TRBD1 TRBV4-3 16 CASSVQGKSSYNEQFF TGCGCCAGCAGCGTACAGGGGAAGAGCTCCTACAATGAGCAGTTCTTC
TRBJ2-5 many . TRBV7-2 16 CASSPDRPSPQETQYF TGTGCCAGCAGCCCCGACCGCCCCAGTCCTCAAGAGACCCAGTACTTC
TRBJ2-3 many . TRBV7-2 14 CASRAISGTDTQYF TGTGCCAGCAGGGCTATTTCGGGCACAGATACGCAGTATTTT
TRBJ1-2 . . TRBV7-2 12 CASEQGGYGYTF TGTGCCAGCGAACAGGGAGGCTATGGCTACACCTTC
TRBJ1-1 many . TRBV7-6 13 CASSLVLESEAFF TGTGCCAGCAGCTTAGTCTTGGAGTCTGAAGCTTTCTTT
TRBJ1-1 few . TRBV6-4 15 CASSDSIEMNTEAFF TGTGCCAGCAGTGACTCTATAGAAATGAACACTGAAGCTTTCTTT
TRBJ1-2 . . TRBV5-1 13 CASSSGANYGYTF TGCGCCAGCAGCTCCGGAGCTAACTATGGCTACACCTTC
TRBJ2-3 many TRBD2 TRBV12-3/TRBV12-4 15 CASSPTSAYTDTQYF TGTGCCAGCAGTCCTACTAGCGCCTACACAGATACGCAGTATTTT
TRBJ2-7 . TRBD1 TRBV4-1 16 CASSQLLTGGPYEQYF TGCGCCAGCAGCCAACTTCTGACAGGGGGTCCCTACGAGCAGTACTTC
TRBJ2-1 . TRBD1 TRBV20-1 16 CSAPPGGQGAYNEQFF TGCAGTGCTCCCCCCGGAGGACAGGGGGCTTACAATGAGCAGTTCTTC
TRBJ2-4 few . TRBV5-1 15 CASSLLSGVENIQYF TGCGCCAGCAGCTTGTTGTCAGGGGTGGAAAACATTCAGTACTTC
TRBJ2-5 few TRBD1 TRBV7-2 14 CASSRQGAKETQYF TGTGCCAGCAGTCGACAGGGGGCCAAGGAGACCCAGTACTTC
TRBJ2-1 many TRBD1 TRBV11-2 15 CASSFQGARGNEQFF TGTGCCAGCAGCTTCCAGGGGGCGAGGGGCAATGAGCAGTTCTTC
TRBJ1-6 few . TRBV6-6 9 CAVGSPLHF TGTGCCGTGGGGTCACCCCTCCACTTT
TRBJ1-6 once . TRBV4-2 16 CASSQVRLSGNSPLHF TGTGCCAGCAGCCAAGTCCGCCTCTCCGGTAATTCACCCCTCCACTTT
TRBJ2-6 . TRBD1 TRBV23-1 17 CASTRDRVATGANVLTF TGCGCCAGCACCCGGGACAGGGTGGCGACGGGGGCCAACGTCCTGACTTTC
TRBJ2-3 few TRBD1 TRBV7-2 16 CASSLRTGRITDTQYF TGTGCCAGCAGCTTACGGACAGGGCGAATCACAGATACGCAGTATTTT
TRBJ1-4 . TRBD1 TRBV27 14 CASSLNRGDEKLFF TGTGCCAGCAGTTTAAACAGGGGTGATGAAAAACTGTTTTTT
TRBJ2-3 many . TRBV5-1 14 CASSLRPSTDTQYF TGCGCCAGCAGCTTGCGTCCATCCACAGATACGCAGTATTTT
TRBJ1-3 . . TRBV12-3/TRBV12-4 14 CASTPGLSGNTIYF TGTGCCAGCACCCCGGGCCTCTCTGGAAACACCATATATTTT
TRBJ2-7 . . TRBV5-6 15 CASSWRQAYSYEQYF TGTGCCAGCAGCTGGAGACAGGCCTATTCCTACGAGCAGTACTTC
TRBJ2-2 . . TRBV18 12 CASSSDSGELFF TGTGCCAGCTCATCGGACAGCGGGGAGCTGTTTTTT
TRBJ2-2 . TRBD2 TRBV7-2 15 CASSFLLAGTGELFF TGTGCCAGCAGCTTTTTGCTAGCGGGGACCGGGGAGCTGTTTTTT
TRBJ1-5 few . TRBV15 13 CATSGQGVQPQHF TGTGCCACCAGCGGACAAGGGGTTCAGCCCCAGCATTTT
TRBJ1-1 few . TRBV20-1 14 CSARGGTLNTEAFF TGCAGTGCTAGAGGTGGGACACTGAACACTGAAGCTTTCTTT
TRBJ2-7 few . TRBV7-8 14 CASSLRSGPGGQYF TGTGCCAGCAGCCTACGGTCGGGACCGGGCGGGCAGTACTTC
TRBJ2-4 . . TRBV29-1 13 CSVEGYQRNIQYF TGCAGCGTTGAAGGGTACCAGCGGAACATTCAGTACTTC
TRBJ1-5 . . TRBV19 14 CASLQWGTDQPQHF TGTGCCAGTCTTCAATGGGGTACAGATCAGCCCCAGCATTTT
TRBJ1-1 few . TRBV29-1 13 CSEIQDVNTEAFF TGCAGCGAGATACAGGACGTGAACACTGAAGCTTTCTTT
TRBJ1-1 few . TRBV5-1 15 CASSLTGSRDTEAFF TGCGCCAGCAGCTTGACAGGGTCTCGGGACACTGAAGCTTTCTTT
TRBJ2-7 few TRBD2 TRBV20-1 13 CSASGPSGYEQYF TGCAGTGCTAGTGGGCCTAGCGGGTACGAGCAGTACTTC
TRBJ2-1 . TRBD1 TRBV5-1 12 CASSGTGVEQFF TGCGCCAGCAGCGGTACAGGGGTTGAGCAGTTCTTC
TRBJ2-4 . TRBD1 TRBV7-9 16 CACSLTGVYAKNIQYF TGTGCCTGCAGTCTAACAGGGGTATACGCCAAAAACATTCAGTACTTC
TRBJ2-1 few TRBD1 TRBV4-3 16 CASSQGDRHTEDEQFF TGCGCCAGCAGCCAGGGGGACAGACATACAGAGGATGAGCAGTTCTTC
TRBJ1-2 few . TRBV6-2/TRBV6-3 13 CASCLAEFYGYTF TGTGCCAGCTGCTTGGCGGAGTTCTATGGCTACACCTTC
TRBJ1-2 . . TRBV10-3 12 CAIYRYDYGYTF TGTGCCATCTACAGGTATGACTATGGCTACACCTTC
TRBJ2-5 many TRBD2 TRBV7-3 16 CASSLNGGGPGETQYF TGTGCCAGCAGCTTAAACGGCGGGGGGCCGGGGGAGACCCAGTACTTC
TRBJ2-2 . . TRBV27 14 CASSPLAKISELFF TGTGCCAGCAGTCCGCTAGCCAAGATCTCGGAGCTGTTTTTT
TRBJ1-3 . . TRBV5-1 15 CASTLLGVSGNTIYF TGCGCCAGCACATTGTTGGGGGTCTCTGGAAACACCATATATTTT